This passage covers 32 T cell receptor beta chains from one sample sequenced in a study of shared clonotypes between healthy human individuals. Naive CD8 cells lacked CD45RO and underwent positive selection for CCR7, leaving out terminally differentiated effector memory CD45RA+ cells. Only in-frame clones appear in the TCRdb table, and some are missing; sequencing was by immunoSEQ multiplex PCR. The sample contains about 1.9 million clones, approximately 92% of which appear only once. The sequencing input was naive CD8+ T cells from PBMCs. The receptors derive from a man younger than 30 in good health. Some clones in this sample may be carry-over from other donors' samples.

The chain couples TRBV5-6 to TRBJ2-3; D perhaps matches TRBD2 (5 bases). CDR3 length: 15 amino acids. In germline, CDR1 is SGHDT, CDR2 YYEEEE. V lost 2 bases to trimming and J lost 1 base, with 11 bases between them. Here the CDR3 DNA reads TGTGCCAGCAGCTTCTGGCGGGTCGGCACAGATACGCAGTATTTT. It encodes CASSFWRVGTDTQYF.

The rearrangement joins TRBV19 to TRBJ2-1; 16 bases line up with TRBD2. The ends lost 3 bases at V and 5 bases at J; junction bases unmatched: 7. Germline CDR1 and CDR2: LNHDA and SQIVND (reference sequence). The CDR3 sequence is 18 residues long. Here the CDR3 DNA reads TGTGCCAGTAGTATTGGGGGACTAGCGGGAGGGCCCAACAATGAGCAGTTCTTC. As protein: CASSIGGLAGGPNNEQFF.

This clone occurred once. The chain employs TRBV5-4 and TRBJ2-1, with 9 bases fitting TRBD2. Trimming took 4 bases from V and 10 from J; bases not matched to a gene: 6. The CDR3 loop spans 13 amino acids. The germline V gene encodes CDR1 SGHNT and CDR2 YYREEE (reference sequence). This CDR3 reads CASSLSGSWEQFF. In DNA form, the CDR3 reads TGTGCCAGCAGCCTTAGCGGGAGTTGGGAGCAGTTCTTC.

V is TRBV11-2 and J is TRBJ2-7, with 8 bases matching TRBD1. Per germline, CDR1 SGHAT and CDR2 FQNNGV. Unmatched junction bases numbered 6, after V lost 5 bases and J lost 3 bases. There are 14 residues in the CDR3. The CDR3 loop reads CASSGRTGRYEQYF. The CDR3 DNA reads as TGTGCCAGCAGCGGGCGGACAGGGCGCTACGAGCAGTACTTC.

DNA for the CDR3: TGTGCCAGCAGCTTTTTTTCTGACTCCTACGAGCAGTACTTC. Translated, it gives CASSFFSDSYEQYF. The rearrangement uses TRBV5-4 and TRBJ2-7; D not certain. The CDR3 extends over 14 amino acids. Germline assignment: CDR1 SGHNT and CDR2 YYREEE (reference sequence). The ends were cut back, 2 bases at V and 0 bases at J, with 9 bases in the middle.

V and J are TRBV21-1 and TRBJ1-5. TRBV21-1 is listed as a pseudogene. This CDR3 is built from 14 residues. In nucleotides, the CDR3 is TGTGCCAGCAGCAAAGTCGGTCAACGGGGGCCCCAGCATTTT. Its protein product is CASSKVGQRGPQHF.

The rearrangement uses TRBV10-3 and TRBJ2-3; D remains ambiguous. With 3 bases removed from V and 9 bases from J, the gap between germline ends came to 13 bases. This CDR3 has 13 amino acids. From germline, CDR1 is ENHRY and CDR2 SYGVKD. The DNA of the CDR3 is TGTGCCATCAGTGAACCCCCCCTTGAGACGCAGTATTTT. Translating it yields CAISEPPLETQYF.

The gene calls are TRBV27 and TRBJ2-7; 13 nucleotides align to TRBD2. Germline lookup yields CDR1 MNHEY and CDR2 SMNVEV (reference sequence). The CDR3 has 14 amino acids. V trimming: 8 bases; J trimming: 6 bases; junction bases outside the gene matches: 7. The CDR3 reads CASGGLAGAGEQYF. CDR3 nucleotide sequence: TGTGCCAGCGGAGGACTAGCGGGAGCGGGCGAGCAGTACTTC.

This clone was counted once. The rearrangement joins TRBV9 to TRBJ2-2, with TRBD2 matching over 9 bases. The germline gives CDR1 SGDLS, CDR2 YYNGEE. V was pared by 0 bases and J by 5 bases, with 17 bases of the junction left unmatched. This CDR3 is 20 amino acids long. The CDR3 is CASSVALWASGEWGTGELFF. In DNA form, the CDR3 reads TGTGCCAGCAGCGTAGCTCTTTGGGCTAGCGGGGAGTGGGGGACCGGGGAGCTGTTTTTT. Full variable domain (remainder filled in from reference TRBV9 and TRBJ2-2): DSGVTQTPKHLITATGQRVTLRCSPRSGDLSVYWYQQSLDQGLQFLIQYYNGEERAKGNILERFSAQQFPDLHSELNLSSLELGDSALYFCASSVALWASGEWGTGELFFGEGSRLTVL.

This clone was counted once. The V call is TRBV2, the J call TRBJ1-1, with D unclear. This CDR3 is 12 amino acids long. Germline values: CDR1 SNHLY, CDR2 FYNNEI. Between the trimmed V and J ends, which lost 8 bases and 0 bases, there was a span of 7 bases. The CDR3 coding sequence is TGTGCCAGCTCTCCAGTGAACACTGAAGCTTTCTTT. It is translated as CASSPVNTEAFF.

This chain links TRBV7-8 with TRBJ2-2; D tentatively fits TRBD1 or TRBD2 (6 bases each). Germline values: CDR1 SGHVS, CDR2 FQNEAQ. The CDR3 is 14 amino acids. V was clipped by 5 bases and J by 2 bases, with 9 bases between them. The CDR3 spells CASSTGANTGELFF. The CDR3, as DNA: TGTGCCAGCAGCACGGGGGCCAACACCGGGGAGCTGTTTTTT.

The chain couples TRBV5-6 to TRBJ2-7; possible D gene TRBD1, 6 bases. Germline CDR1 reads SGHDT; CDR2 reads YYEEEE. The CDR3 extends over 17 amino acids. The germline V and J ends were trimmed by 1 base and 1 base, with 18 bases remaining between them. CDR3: CASSLTRVLTGSYEQYF. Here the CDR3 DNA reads TGTGCCAGCAGCTTGACCCGTGTTTTGACAGGATCCTACGAGCAGTACTTC.

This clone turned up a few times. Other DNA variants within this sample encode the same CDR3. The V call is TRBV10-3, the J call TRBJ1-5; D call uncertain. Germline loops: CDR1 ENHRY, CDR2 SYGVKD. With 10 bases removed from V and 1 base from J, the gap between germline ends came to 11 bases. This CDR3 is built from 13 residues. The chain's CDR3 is CATRADSNQPQHF. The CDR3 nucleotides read TGTGCCACACGTGCGGACAGCAATCAGCCCCAGCATTTT.

The CDR3 coding sequence is TGTGCCAGCAGCCCGGGACGAAAATACGAGCAGTACTTC. Residues: CASSPGRKYEQYF. The chain recombines TRBV27 with TRBJ2-7; D is perhaps TRBD1 or TRBD2 (5 bases each). CDR1 MNHEY and CDR2 SMNVEV come from the germline V gene (reference sequence). CDR3 length: 13 residues. V was trimmed by 6 bases and J by 4 bases, leaving 13 bases between them.

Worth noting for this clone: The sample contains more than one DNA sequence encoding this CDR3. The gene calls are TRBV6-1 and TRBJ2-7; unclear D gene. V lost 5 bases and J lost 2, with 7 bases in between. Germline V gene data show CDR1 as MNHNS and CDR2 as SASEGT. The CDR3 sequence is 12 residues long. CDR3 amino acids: CASSRGAYEQYF. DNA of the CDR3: TGTGCCAGCAGTCGCGGAGCCTACGAGCAGTACTTC.

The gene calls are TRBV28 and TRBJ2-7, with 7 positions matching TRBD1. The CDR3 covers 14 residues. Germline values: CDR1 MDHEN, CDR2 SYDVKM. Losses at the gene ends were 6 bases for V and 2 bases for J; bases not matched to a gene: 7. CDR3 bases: TGTGCCAGCAGCATCGGGACAGAGACCTACGAGCAGTACTTC. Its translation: CASSIGTETYEQYF.

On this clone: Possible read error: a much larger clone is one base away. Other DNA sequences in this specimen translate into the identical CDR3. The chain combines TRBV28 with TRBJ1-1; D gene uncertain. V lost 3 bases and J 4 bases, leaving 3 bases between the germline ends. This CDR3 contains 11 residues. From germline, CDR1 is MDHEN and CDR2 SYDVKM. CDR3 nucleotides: TGTGCCAGCAGTTTGCGCACTGAAGCTTTCTTT. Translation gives CASSLRTEAFF.

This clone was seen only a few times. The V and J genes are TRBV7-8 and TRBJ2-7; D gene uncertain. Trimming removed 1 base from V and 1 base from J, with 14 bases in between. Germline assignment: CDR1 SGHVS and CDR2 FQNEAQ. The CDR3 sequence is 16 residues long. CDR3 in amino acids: CASSLVVSSGSYEQYF. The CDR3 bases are TGTGCCAGCAGCTTAGTCGTGTCGTCTGGATCCTACGAGCAGTACTTC.

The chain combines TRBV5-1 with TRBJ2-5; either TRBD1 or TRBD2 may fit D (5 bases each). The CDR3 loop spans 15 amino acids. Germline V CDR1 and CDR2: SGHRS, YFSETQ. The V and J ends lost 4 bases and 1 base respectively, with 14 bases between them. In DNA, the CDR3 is TGCGCCAGCAGCCCCCCGGGACCGCTCCAAGAGACCCAGTACTTC. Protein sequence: CASSPPGPLQETQYF.

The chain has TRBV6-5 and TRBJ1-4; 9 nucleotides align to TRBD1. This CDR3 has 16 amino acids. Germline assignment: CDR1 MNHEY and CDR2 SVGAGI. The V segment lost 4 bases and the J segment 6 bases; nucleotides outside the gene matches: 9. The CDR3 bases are TGTGCCAGCAGTTTGACAGGGGGTAGTTTGGATGAAAAACTGTTTTTT. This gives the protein CASSLTGGSLDEKLFF.

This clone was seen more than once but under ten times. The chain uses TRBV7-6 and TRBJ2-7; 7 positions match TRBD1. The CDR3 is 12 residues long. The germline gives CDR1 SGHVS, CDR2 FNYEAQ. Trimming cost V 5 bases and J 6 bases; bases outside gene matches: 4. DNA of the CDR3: TGTGCCAGCAGCCGGGACAGCAGCGAGCAGTACTTC. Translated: CASSRDSSEQYF.

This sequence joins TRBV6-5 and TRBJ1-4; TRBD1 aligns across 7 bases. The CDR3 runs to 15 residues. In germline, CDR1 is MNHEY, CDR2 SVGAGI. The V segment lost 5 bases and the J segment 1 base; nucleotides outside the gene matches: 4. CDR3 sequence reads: CASSLQGGTNEKLFF. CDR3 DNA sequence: TGTGCCAGCAGTCTCCAGGGGGGAACTAATGAAAAACTGTTTTTT.

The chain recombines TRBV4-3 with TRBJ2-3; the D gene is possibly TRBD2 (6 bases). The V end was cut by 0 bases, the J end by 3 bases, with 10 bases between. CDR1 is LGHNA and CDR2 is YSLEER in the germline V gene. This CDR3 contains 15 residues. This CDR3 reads CASSQDGGRTDTQYF. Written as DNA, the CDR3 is TGCGCCAGCAGCCAAGATGGGGGGAGAACAGATACGCAGTATTTT.

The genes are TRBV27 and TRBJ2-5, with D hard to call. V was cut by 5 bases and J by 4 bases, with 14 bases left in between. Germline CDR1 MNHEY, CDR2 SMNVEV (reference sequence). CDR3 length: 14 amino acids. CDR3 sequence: CASSPLSPAETQYF. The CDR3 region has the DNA TGTGCCAGCAGTCCCCTGTCTCCGGCAGAGACCCAGTACTTC.

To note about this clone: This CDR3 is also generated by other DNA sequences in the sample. CDR3 region: CASSYGGTAYEQYF. The CDR3 bases are TGTGCCAGCAGTTACGGGGGGACAGCCTACGAGCAGTACTTC. The chain has TRBV6-5 and TRBJ2-7; tentatively, D is TRBD1 (7 bases). CDR3 length equals 14 residues. Germline-derived CDR1 and CDR2 are MNHEY and SVGAGI. Trimming removed 2 bases at V and 2 bases at J, with 10 bases between.

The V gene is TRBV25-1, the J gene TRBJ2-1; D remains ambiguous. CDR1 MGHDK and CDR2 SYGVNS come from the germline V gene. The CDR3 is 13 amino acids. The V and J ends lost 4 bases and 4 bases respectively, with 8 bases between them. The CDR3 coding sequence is TGTGCCAGCAGTGGCGTTAAGTACAATGAGCAGTTCTTC. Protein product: CASSGVKYNEQFF.

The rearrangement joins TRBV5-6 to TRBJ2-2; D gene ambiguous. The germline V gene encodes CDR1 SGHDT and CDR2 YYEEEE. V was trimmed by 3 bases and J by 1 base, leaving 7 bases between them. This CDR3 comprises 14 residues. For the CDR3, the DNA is TGTGCCAGCAGCTGGGGTCAGAACACCGGGGAGCTGTTTTTT. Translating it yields CASSWGQNTGELFF.

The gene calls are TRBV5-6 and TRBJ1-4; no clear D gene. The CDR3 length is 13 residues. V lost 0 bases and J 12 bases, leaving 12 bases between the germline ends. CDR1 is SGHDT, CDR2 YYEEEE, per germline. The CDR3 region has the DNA TGTGCCAGCAGCTTGGGCGACCTCCGGGAACTGTTTTTT. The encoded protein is CASSLGDLRELFF.

The chain's CDR3 is CASSRDRVYEQYF. CDR3 DNA: TGTGCCAGCAGCCGGGACAGGGTCTACGAGCAGTACTTC. This chain joins TRBV27 and TRBJ2-7, with 9 bases aligning to TRBD1. V dropped 6 bases and J dropped 3; count of bases not matched to a gene: 3. The CDR3 is 13 amino acids. Per germline, CDR1 MNHEY and CDR2 SMNVEV (reference sequence).

CDR3 loop: CASGENQPQHF. The CDR3 DNA reads TGTGCCAGCGGGGAGAATCAGCCCCAGCATTTT. The rearrangement joins TRBV6-5 to TRBJ1-5, with unresolved D. The CDR3 covers 11 residues. In germline, CDR1 is MNHEY, CDR2 SVGAGI. The germline V and J ends were trimmed by 8 bases and 4 bases, with 6 bases remaining between them.

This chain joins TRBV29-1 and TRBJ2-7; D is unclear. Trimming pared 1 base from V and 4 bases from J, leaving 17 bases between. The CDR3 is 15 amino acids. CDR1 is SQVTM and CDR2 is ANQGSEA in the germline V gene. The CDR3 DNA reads TGCAGCGTTGAAGGTACTCGAGACCCACCATACGAGCAGTACTTC. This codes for CSVEGTRDPPYEQYF.

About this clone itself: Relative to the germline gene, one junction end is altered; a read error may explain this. CDR3 nucleotide sequence: TGTGCCAGCAGCTCCCCGTTCGGTTTC. This translates into CASSSPFGF. The genes are TRBV7-9 and TRBJ1-2; D uncertain. CDR3 length: 9 residues. The germline CDR1 and CDR2 sequences are SEHNR and FQNEAQ (reference sequence).